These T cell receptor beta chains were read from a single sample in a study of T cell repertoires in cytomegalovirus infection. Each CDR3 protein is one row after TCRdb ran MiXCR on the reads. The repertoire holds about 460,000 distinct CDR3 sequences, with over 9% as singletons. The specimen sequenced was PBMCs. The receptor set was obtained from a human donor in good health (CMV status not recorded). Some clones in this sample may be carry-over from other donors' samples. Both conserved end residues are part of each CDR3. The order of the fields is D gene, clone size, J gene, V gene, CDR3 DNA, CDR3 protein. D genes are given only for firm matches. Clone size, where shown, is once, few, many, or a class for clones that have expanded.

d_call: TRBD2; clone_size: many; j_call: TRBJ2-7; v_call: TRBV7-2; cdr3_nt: TGTGCCAGCAGCTTAGAGGCTAGCGGGAACGGCTACGAGCAGTACTTC; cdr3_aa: CASSLEASGNGYEQYF
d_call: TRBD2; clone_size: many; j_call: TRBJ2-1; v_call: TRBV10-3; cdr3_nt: TGTGCCATACGATGGGCTAGCGGGAGTAATGAGCAGTTCTTC; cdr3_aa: CAIRWASGSNEQFF
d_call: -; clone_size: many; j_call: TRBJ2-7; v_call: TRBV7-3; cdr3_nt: TGTGCCAGCAGCTTTAATTCCGGTGGCGAGCAGTACTTC; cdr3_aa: CASSFNSGGEQYF
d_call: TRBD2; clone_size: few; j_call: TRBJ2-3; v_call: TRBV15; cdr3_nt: TGTGCCACCAGCAGGGAACTAGCGGGAGATCCAGATACGCAGTATTTT; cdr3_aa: CATSRELAGDPDTQYF
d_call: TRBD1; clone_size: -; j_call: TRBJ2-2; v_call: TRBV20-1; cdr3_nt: TGCAGTGCTCCCCGGACAGGGAACACCGGGGAGCTGTTTTTT; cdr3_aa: CSAPRTGNTGELFF
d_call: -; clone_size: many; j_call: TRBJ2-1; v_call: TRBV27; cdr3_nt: TGTGCCAGCAGCCCAGGGGGGGCAGGGACATACAATGAGCAGTTCTTC; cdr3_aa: CASSPGGAGTYNEQFF
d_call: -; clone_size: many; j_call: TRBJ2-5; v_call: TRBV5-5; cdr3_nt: TGTGCCAGCAGTCGTTTTGGGATCCTCGGGGGAGAGACCCAGTACTTC; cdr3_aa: CASSRFGILGGETQYF
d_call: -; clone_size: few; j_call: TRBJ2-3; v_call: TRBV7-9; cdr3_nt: TGTGCCAGCAGCTCGCCCCAGGGTCTCACAGATACGCAGTATTTT; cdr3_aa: CASSSPQGLTDTQYF
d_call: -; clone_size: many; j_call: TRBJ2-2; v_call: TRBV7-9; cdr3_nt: TGTGCCAGCTTTCTCGGGGAGCTGTTTTTT; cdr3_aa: CASFLGELFF
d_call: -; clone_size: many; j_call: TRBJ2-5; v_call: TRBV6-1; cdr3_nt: TGTGCCAGCAGACCCGACAGTCAAGAGACCCAGTACTTC; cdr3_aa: CASRPDSQETQYF
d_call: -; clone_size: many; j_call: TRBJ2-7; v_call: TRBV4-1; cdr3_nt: TGCGCCAGCAGCCAAGATGCAGGGATGCCCTACGAGCAGTACTTC; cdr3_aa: CASSQDAGMPYEQYF
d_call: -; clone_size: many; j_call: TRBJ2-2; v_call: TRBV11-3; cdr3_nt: TGTGCCAGCAGCCACGGGGGCACGAACACCGGGGAGCTGTTTTTT; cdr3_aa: CASSHGGTNTGELFF
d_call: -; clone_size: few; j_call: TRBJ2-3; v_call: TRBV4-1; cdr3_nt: TGCGCCAGCAGCCCCCAGACTAGAGCTAGCACAGATACGCAGTATTTT; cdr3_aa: CASSPQTRASTDTQYF
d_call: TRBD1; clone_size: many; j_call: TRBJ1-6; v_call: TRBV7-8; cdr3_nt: TGTGCCAGCAGCTCTTCGACAGGGGGCATTCCTCTCCACTTT; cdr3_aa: CASSSSTGGIPLHF
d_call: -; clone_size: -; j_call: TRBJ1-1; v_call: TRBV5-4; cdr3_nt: TGTGCCAGCACTTATCAGAGGCAAGCTTTCTTT; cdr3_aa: CASTYQRQAFF
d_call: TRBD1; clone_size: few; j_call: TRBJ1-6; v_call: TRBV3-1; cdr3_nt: TGTGCCAGCAGCCAACAGACAGGGGTCGGCTCACCCCTCCACTTT; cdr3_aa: CASSQQTGVGSPLHF
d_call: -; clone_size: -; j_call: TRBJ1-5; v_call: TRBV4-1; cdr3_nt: TGCGCCAGCAGCCAAGATGATGGATCCTCGGGGAGCAATCAGCCCCAGCATTTT; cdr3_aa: CASSQDDGSSGSNQPQHF
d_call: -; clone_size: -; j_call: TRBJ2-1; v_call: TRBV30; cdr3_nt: TGTGCCTGGAGTGCGGGGGCCCCCGGGGAGCAGTTCTTC; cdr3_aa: CAWSAGAPGEQFF
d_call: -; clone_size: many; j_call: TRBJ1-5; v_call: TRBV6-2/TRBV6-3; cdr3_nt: TGTGCCAGCAGTGTCGGCCAAAAAAATCAGCCCCAGCATTTT; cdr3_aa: CASSVGQKNQPQHF
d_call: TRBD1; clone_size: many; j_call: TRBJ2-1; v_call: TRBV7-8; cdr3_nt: TGTGCCAGCAGCCGCAGGCAGGGGGCGGACAATGAGCAGTTCTTC; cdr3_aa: CASSRRQGADNEQFF
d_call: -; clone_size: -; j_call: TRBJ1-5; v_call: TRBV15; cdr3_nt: TGTGCCACCAGCAGAGATGCTAGCAATCAGCCCCAGCATTTT; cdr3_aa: CATSRDASNQPQHF
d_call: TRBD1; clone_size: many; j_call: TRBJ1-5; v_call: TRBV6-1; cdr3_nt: TGTGCCAGCAGACCCGGACAGGGCGGTGTAAATCAGCCCCAGCATTTT; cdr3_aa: CASRPGQGGVNQPQHF
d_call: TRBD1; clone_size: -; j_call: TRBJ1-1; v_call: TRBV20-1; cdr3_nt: TGCAGTGCCGTTGACAGGGAGAGGGCCCAGAACACTGAAGCTTTCTTT; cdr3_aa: CSAVDRERAQNTEAFF
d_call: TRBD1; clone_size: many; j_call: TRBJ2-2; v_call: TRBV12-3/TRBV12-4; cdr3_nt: TGTGCCAGCATGAGCGCGACACAGGGGTGGACCGGGGAGCTGTTTTTT; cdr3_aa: CASMSATQGWTGELFF
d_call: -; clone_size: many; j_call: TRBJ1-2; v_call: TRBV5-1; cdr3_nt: TGCGCCAGCAGCTCGTGGTCCAGGGACTATGGCTACACCTTC; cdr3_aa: CASSSWSRDYGYTF
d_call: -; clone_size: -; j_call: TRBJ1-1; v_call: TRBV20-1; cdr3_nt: TGCAGTGCTCCCCTGGGCGGATTGATGAAAGCTTTCTTT; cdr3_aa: CSAPLGGLMKAFF
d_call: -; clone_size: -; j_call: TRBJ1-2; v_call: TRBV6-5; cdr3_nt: TGTGCCAGCAGTTACTCGCACCCTAACTATGGCTACACCTTC; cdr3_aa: CASSYSHPNYGYTF
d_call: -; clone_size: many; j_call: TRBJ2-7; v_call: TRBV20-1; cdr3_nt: TGCAGTGCTACCCTCGGCTCCTCTTTTTACGAGCAGTACTTC; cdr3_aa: CSATLGSSFYEQYF
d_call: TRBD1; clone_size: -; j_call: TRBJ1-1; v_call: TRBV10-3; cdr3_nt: TGTGCCATCAGCTACGACAGGGGGACTGAAGCTTTCTTT; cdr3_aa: CAISYDRGTEAFF
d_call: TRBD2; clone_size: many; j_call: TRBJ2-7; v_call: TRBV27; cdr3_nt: TGTGCCAGCAGTTTACGCCCGGCCGGGGGACAGATAATCGGGACTAGCGGGAGCTTCGACGAGCAGTACTTC; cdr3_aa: CASSLRPAGGQIIGTSGSFDEQYF
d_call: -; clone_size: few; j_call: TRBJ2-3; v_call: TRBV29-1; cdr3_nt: TGCAGCGTTGGAGACAGGACGACGCAGTATTTT; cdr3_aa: CSVGDRTTQYF
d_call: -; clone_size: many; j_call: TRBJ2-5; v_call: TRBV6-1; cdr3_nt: TGTGCCCTTCAGGGTTATGAGACCCAGTACTTC; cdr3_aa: CALQGYETQYF
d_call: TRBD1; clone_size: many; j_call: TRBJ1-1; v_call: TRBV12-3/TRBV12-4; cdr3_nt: TGTGCCAGCAGCTCCTTGACAGGGGACGAAGCTTTCTTT; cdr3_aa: CASSSLTGDEAFF
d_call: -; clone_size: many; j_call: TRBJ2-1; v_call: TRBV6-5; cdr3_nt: TGTGCCAGCAGTTACTTCATAATGGGCGGGAAGGAAGGACGGCAGTTCTTC; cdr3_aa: CASSYFIMGGKEGRQFF
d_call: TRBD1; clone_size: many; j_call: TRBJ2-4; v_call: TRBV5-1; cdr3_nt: TGCGCCAGCAGCGCCACAGGGGTAGTGGCCAAAAACATTCAGTACTTC; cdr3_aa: CASSATGVVAKNIQYF
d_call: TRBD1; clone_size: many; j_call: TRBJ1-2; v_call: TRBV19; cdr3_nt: TGTGCCAGTAGTCCTTCGGACAGGGGGCGCGTCAGTGGCTACACCTTC; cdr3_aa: CASSPSDRGRVSGYTF
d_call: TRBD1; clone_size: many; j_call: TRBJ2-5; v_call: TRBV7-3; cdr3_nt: TGTGCCAGCAGCGCCCAGGGTACAGGGGGCTCAGAGACCCAGTACTTC; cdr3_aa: CASSAQGTGGSETQYF
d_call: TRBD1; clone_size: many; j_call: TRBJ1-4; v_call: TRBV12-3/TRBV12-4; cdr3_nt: TGTGCCAGCAGTTTATCCTCCGGGACAGGGTGGCAAAAACTGTTTTTT; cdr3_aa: CASSLSSGTGWQKLFF
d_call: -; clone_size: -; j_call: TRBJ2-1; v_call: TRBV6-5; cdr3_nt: TGTGCCAGCAGTTACGACAGATACAATGAGCAGTTCTTC; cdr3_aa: CASSYDRYNEQFF
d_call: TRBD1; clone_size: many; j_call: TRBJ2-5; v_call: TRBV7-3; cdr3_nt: TGTGCCAGCAGCTTAATGTCAGGGGGACAAGAGACCCAGTACTTC; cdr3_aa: CASSLMSGGQETQYF
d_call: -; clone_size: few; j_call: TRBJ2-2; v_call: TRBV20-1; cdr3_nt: TGCAGTGCTAGAGATCTCAGGGCAGTCCCCAACACCGGGGAGCTGTTTTTT; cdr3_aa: CSARDLRAVPNTGELFF
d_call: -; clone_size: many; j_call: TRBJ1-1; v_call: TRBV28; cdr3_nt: TGTGCCAGCAGCTACAGGGAAGGTCGCTCTGAAGCTTTCTTT; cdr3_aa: CASSYREGRSEAFF
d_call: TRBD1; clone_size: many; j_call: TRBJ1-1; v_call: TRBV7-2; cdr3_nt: TGTGCCAGCAGCTACGACAGGGCTACTGAAGCTTTCTTT; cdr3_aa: CASSYDRATEAFF
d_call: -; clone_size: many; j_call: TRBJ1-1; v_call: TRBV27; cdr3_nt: TGTGCCAGCAGTCGGGGGGGGCGCTTTGAAGCTTTCTTT; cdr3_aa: CASSRGGRFEAFF
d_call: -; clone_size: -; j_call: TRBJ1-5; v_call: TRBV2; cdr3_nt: TGTGCCAGCAACCCGGGGCCGGGCAATCAGCCCCAGCATTTT; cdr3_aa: CASNPGPGNQPQHF
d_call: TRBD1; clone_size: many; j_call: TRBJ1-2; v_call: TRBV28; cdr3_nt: TGTGCCAGCAGTTTATCATCCCTATACAGGACAGGAAACTATGGCTACACCTTC; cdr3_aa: CASSLSSLYRTGNYGYTF
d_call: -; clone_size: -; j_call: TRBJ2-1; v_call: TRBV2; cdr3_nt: TGTGCCAGCAGTGAAGAGGGTCGGGATGAGCAGTTCTTC; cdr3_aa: CASSEEGRDEQFF
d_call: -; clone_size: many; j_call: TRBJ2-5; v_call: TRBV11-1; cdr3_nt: TGTGCCAGCAGCCTCCACGCGGATCGCCAAGAGACCCAGTACTTC; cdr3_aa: CASSLHADRQETQYF
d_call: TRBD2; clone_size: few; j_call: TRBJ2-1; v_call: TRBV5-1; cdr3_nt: TGCGCCAGCAGCTCCTTAGCGGGCAATTACAATGAGCAGTTCTTC; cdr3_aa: CASSSLAGNYNEQFF
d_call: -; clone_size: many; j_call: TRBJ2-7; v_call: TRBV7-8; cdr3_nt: TGTGCCAGCAGCTTAGAAGACGGCTCCTACGAGCAGTACTTC; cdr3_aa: CASSLEDGSYEQYF
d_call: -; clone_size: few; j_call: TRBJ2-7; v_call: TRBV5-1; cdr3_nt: TGCGCCAGCAGCTCGAGGGACACGGCCACCTACGAGCAGTACTTC; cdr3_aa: CASSSRDTATYEQYF
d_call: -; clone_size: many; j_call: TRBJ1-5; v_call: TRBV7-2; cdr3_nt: TGTGCCAGCAGACGAACAGGAATCGGGAATCAGCCCCAGCATTTT; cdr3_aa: CASRRTGIGNQPQHF
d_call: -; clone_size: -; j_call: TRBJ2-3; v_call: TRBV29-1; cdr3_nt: TGCAGCGTTGAGCCCTCGGGTCAGGATACGCAGTATTTT; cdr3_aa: CSVEPSGQDTQYF
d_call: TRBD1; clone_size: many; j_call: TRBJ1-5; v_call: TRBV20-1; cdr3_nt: TGCAGTGCTACCCGACAGGGGATGAGCAATCAGCCCCAGCATTTT; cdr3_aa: CSATRQGMSNQPQHF